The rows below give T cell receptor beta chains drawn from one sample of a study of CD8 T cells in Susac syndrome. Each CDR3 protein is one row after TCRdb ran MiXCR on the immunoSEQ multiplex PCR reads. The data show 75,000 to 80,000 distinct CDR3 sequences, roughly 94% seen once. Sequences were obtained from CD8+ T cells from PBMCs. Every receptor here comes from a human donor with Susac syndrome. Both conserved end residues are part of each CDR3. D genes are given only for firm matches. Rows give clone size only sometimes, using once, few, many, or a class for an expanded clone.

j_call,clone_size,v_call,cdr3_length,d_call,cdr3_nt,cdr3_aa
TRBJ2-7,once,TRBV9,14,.,TGTGCCAGCAGCGTAGAAGGGGAGTACTACGAGCAGTACTTC,CASSVEGEYYEQYF
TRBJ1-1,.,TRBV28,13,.,TGTGCCAGCAAAAGGCCAGGGCTAACTGAAGCTTTCTTT,CASKRPGLTEAFF
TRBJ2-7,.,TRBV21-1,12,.,TGTGCCAGCCCCGACAAGCAGAACGAGCAGTACTTC,CASPDKQNEQYF
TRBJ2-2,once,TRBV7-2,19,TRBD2,TGTGCCAGCAGCCTTCGAGGACTAGCGGCTTCAGCGAACACCGGGGAGCTGTTTTTT,CASSLRGLAASANTGELFF
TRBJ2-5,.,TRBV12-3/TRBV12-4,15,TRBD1,TGTGCCAGCAGTTCTCGGACAGGCGCTTTGAGGACCCAGTACTTC,CASSSRTGALRTQYF
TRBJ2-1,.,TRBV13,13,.,TGTGCCAGCAGTATAACTACAGACAATGAGCAGTTCTTC,CASSITTDNEQFF
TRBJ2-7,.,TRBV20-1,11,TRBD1,TGCAGTCCCGGGGACAGTTACGAGCAGTACTTC,CSPGDSYEQYF
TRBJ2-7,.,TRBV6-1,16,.,TGTGCCAGCAGACTAGGGGCCCGGGGAAGCTCCTACGAGCAGTACTTC,CASRLGARGSSYEQYF
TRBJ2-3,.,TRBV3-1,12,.,TGTGCCAGCAGCCAAGGTCCCAATACGCAGTATTTT,CASSQGPNTQYF
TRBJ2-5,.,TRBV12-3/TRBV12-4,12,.,TGTGCCAGCAGCCTGATGGGGGGGACCCAGTACTTC,CASSLMGGTQYF
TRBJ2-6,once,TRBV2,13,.,TGTGCCAGCATCTCTCCCGGGGCCAACGTCCTGACTTTC,CASISPGANVLTF
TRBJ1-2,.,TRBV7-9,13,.,TGTGCCAGCAGCCCAGGGGACGGGTATGGCTACACCTTC,CASSPGDGYGYTF
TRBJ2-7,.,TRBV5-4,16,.,TGTGCCAGCACGTTAGACGGCCGTTTAAGCCCCTACGAGCAGTACTTC,CASTLDGRLSPYEQYF
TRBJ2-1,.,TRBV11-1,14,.,TGTGCCAGCACAGACGCAAGCTCCTACAATGAGCAGTTCTTC,CASTDASSYNEQFF
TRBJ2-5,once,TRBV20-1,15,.,TGCAGTGCTAGAGTCAGCGGATTGTACCAAGAGACCCAGTACTTC,CSARVSGLYQETQYF
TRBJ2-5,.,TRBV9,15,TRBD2,TGTGCCAGCAGCGCCGGGACTAGCGGCCAAGAGACCCAGTACTTC,CASSAGTSGQETQYF
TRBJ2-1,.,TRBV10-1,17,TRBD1,TGCGCCAGCAGTGACCCTGGACAGGGGGCACTAGGTAATGAGCAGTTCTTC,CASSDPGQGALGNEQFF
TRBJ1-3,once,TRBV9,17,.,TGTGCCAGCAGCGTAGGCTTGACGGTCCTTAACGGAAACACCATATATTTT,CASSVGLTVLNGNTIYF
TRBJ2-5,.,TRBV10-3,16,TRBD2,TGTGCCATCAGTGAAGGGACTAGCGGGGGGCCCAAGACCCAGTACTTC,CAISEGTSGGPKTQYF
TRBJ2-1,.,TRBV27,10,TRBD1,TGTGCCATAGGACAGGATGAGCAGTTCTTC,CAIGQDEQFF
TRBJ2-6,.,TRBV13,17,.,TGTGCCAGCAGCTTCGGCAGGCTGGGCTCTGGGGCCAACGTCCTGACTTTC,CASSFGRLGSGANVLTF
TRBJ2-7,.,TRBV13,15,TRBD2,TGTGCCAGCAGCTTTGCGGGGGGAAGTCATTACGAGCAGTACTTC,CASSFAGGSHYEQYF
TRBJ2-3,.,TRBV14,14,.,TGTGCCAGCAGCCACCATTTGGGGGCAGATACGCAGTATTTT,CASSHHLGADTQYF
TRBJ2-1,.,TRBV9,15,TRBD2,TGTGCCAGCAGCCTAAGCGGGGGGAAGTACAATGAGCAGTTCTTC,CASSLSGGKYNEQFF
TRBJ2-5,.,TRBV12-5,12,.,TGTGCTAGTGGTTTGGTCCGGGGTCACCAGTACTTC,CASGLVRGHQYF
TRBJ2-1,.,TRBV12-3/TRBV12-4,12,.,TGTGCCAGCGGGAATAGGGAGGATGAGCAGTTCTTC,CASGNREDEQFF
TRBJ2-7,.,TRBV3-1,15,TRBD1,TGTGCCAGCAGCGCGGGACAGGGGGCATCCTACGAGCAGTACTTC,CASSAGQGASYEQYF
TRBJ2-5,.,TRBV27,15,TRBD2,TGTGCCAGCAAGGAGCGGGGGACAAACCTGCGGACCCAGTACTTC,CASKERGTNLRTQYF
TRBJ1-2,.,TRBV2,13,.,TGTGCCCTCGGGGCAGCCAAAGCCTATGGCTACACCTTC,CALGAAKAYGYTF